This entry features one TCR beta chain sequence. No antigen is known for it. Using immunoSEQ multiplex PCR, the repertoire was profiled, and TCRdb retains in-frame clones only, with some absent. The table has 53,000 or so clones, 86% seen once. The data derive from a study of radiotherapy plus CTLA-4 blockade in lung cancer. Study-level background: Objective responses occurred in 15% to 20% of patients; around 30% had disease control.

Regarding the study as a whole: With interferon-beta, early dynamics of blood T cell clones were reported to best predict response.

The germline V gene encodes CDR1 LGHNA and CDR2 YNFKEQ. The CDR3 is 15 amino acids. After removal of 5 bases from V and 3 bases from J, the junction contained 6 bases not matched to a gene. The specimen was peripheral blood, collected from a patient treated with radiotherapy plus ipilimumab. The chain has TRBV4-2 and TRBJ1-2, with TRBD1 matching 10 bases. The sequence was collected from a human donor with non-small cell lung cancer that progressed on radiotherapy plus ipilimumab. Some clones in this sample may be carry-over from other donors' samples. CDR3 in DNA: TGTGCCAGCAGCTCTCGACAGGGGGCGGACTATGGCTACACCTTC. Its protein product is CASSSRQGADYGYTF.